This T cell receptor beta chain came from a study of OX40 agonist ivuxolimab in advanced cancers. Turning to the study itself: Dose-escalation patients were diagnosed with hepatocellular carcinoma, melanoma, renal cell cancer or head and neck cancer.

The protocol was immunoSEQ multiplex PCR, while the TCRdb copy is restricted to in-frame clones and leaves out a portion. This sample has some 85,000 clones, with around 90% found just once. Germline CDR1 reads MNHEY; CDR2 reads SMNVEV (reference sequence). The CDR3 spans 15 residues. V shed 1 base and J shed 0 bases, with 9 bases lying between them. The chain employs TRBV27 and TRBJ2-5; the D gene is possibly TRBD2 (6 bases). This clonotype originated in an adult with an advanced solid tumor such as melanoma, head and neck, liver or kidney cancer. The sample in question was CD4+ or CD8+ T cells sorted from blood, obtained in a trial of the OX40 agonist ivuxolimab. CDR3 sequence: CASSLLAANQETQYF. DNA of the CDR3: TGTGCCAGCAGTTTATTAGCGGCGAACCAAGAGACCCAGTACTTC.